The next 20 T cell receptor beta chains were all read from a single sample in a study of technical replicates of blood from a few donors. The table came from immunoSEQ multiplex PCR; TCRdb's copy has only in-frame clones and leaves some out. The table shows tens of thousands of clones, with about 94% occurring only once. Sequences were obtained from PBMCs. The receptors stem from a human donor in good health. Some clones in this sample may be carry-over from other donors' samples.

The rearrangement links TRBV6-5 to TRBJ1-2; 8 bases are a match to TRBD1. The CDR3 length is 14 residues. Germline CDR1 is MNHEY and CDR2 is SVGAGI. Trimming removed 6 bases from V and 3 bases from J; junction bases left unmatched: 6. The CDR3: CASRSPGQDYGYTF. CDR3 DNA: TGTGCCAGCAGAAGCCCGGGACAGGACTATGGCTACACCTTC.

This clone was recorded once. The CDR3 sequence: CATSRQGYGYTF. The CDR3, as DNA: TGTGCCACCAGCAGGCAGGGTTATGGCTACACCTTC. This chain connects TRBV15 to TRBJ1-2, with TRBD1 as a possible D gene (5 bases). V dropped 3 bases and J dropped 5 bases, with 7 bases sitting between them. Germline CDR1 and CDR2: LNHNV and YYDKDF (reference sequence). The CDR3 has 12 amino acids.

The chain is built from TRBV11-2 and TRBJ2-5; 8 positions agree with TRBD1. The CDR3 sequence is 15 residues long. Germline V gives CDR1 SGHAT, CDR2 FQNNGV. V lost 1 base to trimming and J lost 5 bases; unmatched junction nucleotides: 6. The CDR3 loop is CASSLARTGRETQYF. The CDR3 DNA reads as TGTGCCAGCAGCTTAGCTCGGACAGGGAGGGAGACCCAGTACTTC.

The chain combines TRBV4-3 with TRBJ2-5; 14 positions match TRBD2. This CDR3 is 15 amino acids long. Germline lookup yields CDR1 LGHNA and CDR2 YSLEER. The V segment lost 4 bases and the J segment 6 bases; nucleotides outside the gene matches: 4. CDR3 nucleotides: TGCGCCAGCAGCCTCAGGACTAGCGGGAGGCAGACCCAGTACTTC. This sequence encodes CASSLRTSGRQTQYF.

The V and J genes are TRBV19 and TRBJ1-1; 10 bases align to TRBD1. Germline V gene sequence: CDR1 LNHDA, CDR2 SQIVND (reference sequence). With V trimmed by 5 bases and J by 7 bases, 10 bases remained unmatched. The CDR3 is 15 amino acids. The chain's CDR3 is CASSYPGQGEFEAFF. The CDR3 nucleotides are TGTGCCAGTAGTTATCCCGGACAGGGGGAATTTGAAGCTTTCTTT.

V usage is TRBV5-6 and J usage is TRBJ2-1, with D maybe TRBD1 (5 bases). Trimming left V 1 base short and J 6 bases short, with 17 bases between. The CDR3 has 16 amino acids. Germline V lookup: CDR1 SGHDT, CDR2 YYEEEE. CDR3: CASSLSPGRVINEQFF. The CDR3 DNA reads TGTGCCAGCAGCTTGAGTCCAGGGCGAGTAATCAATGAGCAGTTCTTC.

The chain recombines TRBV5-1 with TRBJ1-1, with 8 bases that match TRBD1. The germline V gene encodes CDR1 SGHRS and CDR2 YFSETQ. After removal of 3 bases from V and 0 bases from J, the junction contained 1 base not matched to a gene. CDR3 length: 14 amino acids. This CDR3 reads CASSWTGLNTEAFF. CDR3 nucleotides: TGCGCCAGCAGCTGGACAGGGTTGAACACTGAAGCTTTCTTT.

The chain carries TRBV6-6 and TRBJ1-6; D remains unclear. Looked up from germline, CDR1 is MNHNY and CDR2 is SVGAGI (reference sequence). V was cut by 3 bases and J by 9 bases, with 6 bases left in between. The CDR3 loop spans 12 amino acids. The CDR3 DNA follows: TGTGCCAGCAGTTATCCTACTTCACCCCTCCACTTT. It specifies CASSYPTSPLHF.

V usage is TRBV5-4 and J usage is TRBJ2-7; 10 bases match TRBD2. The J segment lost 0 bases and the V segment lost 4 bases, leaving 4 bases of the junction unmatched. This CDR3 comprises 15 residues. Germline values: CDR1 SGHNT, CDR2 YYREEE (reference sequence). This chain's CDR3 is CASSPRTSGSYEQYF. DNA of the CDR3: TGTGCCAGCAGCCCGAGGACTAGCGGCTCCTACGAGCAGTACTTC. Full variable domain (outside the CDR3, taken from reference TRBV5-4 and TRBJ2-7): ETGVTQSPTHLIKTRGQQVTLRCSSQSGHNTVSWYQQALGQGPQFIFQYYREEENGRGNFPPRFSGLQFPNYSSELNVNALELDDSALYLCASSPRTSGSYEQYFGPGTRLTVT.

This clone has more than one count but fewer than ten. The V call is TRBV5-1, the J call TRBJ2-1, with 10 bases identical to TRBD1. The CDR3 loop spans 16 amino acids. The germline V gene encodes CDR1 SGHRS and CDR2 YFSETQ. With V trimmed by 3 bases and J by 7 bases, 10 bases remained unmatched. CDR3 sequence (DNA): TGCGCCAGCAGCTCCCTGACAGGGGGCGGGCAGAATGAGCAGTTCTTC. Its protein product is CASSSLTGGGQNEQFF.

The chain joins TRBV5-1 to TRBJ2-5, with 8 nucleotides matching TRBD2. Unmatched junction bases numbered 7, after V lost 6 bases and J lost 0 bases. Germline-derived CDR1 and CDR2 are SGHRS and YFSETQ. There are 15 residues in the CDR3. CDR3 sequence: CASTPRGGNQETQYF. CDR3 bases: TGCGCCAGCACCCCCCGGGGGGGGAACCAAGAGACCCAGTACTTC.

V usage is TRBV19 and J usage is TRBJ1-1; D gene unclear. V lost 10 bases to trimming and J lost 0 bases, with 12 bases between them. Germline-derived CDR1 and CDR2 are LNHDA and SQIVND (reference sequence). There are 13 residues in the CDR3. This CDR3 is CATLGGLNTEAFF. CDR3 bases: TGTGCCACCCTAGGAGGCCTGAACACTGAAGCTTTCTTT.

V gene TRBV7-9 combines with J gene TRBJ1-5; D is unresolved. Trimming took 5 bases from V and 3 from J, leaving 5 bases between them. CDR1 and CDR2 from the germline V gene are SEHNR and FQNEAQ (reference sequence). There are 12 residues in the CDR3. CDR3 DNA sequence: TGTGCCAGCAGCCCCTCCAATCAGCCCCAGCATTTT. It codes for CASSPSNQPQHF.

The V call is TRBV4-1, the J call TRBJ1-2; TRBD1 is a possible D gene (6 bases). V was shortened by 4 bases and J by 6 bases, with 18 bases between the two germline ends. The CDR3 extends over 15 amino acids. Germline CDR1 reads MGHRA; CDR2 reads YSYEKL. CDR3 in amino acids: CASSPLLRQGHGYTF. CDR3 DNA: TGCGCCAGCAGCCCCCTCTTAAGGCAGGGGCATGGCTACACCTTC.

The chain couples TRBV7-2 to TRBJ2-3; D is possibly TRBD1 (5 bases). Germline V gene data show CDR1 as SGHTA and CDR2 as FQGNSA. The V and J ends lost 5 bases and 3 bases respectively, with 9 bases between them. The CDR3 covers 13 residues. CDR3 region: CASSMQGTDTQYF. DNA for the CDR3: TGTGCCAGCAGCATGCAGGGTACAGATACGCAGTATTTT. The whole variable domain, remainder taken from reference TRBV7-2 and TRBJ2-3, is GAGVSQSPSNKVTEKGKDVELRCDPISGHTALYWYRQSLGQGLEFLIYFQGNSAPDKSGLPSDRFSAERTGGSVSTLTIQRTQQEDSAVYLCASSMQGTDTQYFGPGTRLTVL.

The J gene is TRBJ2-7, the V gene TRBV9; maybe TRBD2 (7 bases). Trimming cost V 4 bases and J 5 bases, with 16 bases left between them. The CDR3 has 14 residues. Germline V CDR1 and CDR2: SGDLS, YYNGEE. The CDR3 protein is CASSRAGALDEQYF. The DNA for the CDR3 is TGTGCCAGCAGCCGCGCGGGGGCCCTAGACGAGCAGTACTTC. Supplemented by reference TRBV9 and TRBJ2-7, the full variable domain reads DSGVTQTPKHLITATGQRVTLRCSPRSGDLSVYWYQQSLDQGLQFLIQYYNGEERAKGNILERFSAQQFPDLHSELNLSSLELGDSALYFCASSRAGALDEQYFGPGTRLTVT.

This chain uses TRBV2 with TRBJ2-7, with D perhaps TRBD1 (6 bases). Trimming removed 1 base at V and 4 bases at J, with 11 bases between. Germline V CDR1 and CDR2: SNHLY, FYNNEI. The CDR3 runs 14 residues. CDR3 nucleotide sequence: TGTGCCAGCAGTGAAGTGGGTCAGGGGTACGAGCAGTACTTC. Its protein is CASSEVGQGYEQYF.

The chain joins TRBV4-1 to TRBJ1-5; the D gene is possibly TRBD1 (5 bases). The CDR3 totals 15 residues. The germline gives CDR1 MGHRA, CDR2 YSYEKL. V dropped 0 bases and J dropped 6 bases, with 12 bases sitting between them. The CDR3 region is CASSQDSQGVQPQHF. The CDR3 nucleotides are TGCGCCAGCAGCCAAGATTCGCAGGGTGTTCAGCCCCAGCATTTT.

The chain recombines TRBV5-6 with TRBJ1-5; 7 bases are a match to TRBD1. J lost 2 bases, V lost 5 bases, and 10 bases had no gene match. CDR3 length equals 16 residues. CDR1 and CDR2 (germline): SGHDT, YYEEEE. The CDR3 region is CASSYYRGLGNQPQHF. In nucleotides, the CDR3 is TGTGCCAGCAGTTATTACAGGGGTTTGGGCAATCAGCCCCAGCATTTT.

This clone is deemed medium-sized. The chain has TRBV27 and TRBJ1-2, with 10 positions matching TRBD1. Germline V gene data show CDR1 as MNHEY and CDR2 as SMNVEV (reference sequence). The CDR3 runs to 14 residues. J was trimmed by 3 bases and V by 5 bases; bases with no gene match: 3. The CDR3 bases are TGTGCCAGCAGTAGGGACAGGGGAGACTATGGCTACACCTTC. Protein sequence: CASSRDRGDYGYTF.